The 29 T cell receptor beta chains reported below all come from one sample, sequenced in a study of spatial heterogeneity in lung cancer. The study, taken as a whole, reports: Expanded intratumoral alpha and beta TCR counts tracked tumor mutation counts.

Time point specified: sample taken at primary tumor resection. Their cognate antigens are unknown. TCRdb reprocessed the 5' RACE reads via MiXCR and lists one record per CDR3 protein. The data show 7,000 to 8,000 distinct CDR3 sequences, 8.2% seen once. The specimen comprised lung tumor tissue, sampled at surgery. These receptors all stem from a male donor with early-stage non-small cell lung cancer.

By share of the sample, this clonotype is medium-sized. J is TRBJ2-5 and V is TRBV30; TRBD2 might be the D (6 bases). V lost 2 bases and J lost 5, with 12 bases in between. Germline V gene sequence: CDR1 GTSNPN, CDR2 SVGIG (reference sequence). The CDR3 consists of 13 residues. The CDR3 here is CAWSKSGGETQYF. DNA of the CDR3: TGTGCCTGGAGTAAATCCGGAGGGGAGACCCAGTACTTC.

By share, this clonotype counts as medium-sized. The chain has TRBV10-3 and TRBJ2-3, with TRBD2 matching 9 bases. CDR3 size: 17 residues. V was pared by 0 bases and J by 2 bases, with 6 bases of the junction left unmatched. Germline V gives CDR1 ENHRY, CDR2 SYGVKD. The CDR3 bases are TGTGCCATCAGTGAGTCGAAGGCGGGAGGGTCCACAGATACGCAGTATTTT. This codes for CAISESKAGGSTDTQYF.

By sample fraction, this clonotype is medium-sized. The rearrangement uses TRBV7-2 and TRBJ2-7, with TRBD1 matching over 8 bases. The V gene's germline CDR1 is SGHTA and CDR2 FQGNSA. V lost 4 bases, J lost 1 base, and 6 bases stayed unmatched. There are 15 residues in the CDR3. CDR3 loop: CASSSTGGTSYEQYF. CDR3 DNA: TGTGCCAGCAGCTCCACAGGGGGGACTTCCTACGAGCAGTACTTC.

This clonotype occurred many times. V is TRBV20-1 and J is TRBJ2-3; 16 positions match TRBD2. The CDR3 spans 19 residues. Unmatched junction bases numbered 14, after V lost 3 bases and J lost 5 bases. The germline V gene has CDR1 DFQATT and CDR2 SNEGSKA (reference sequence). CDR3 loop: CSASLGTSGRASRGDTQYF. The CDR3 DNA sequence: TGCAGTGCTAGCCTTGGGACTAGCGGGAGGGCCAGCCGGGGAGATACGCAGTATTTT.

This clonotype is classed as medium-sized. The chain joins TRBV4-3 to TRBJ2-1; 12 nucleotides match TRBD2. Germline assignment: CDR1 LGHNA and CDR2 YSLEER. The junction had 3 bases not matched to a gene; V was cut back by 3 bases and J by 0 bases. CDR3 length equals 17 residues. The CDR3 region is CASSQTSGGYSYNEQFF. The CDR3, as DNA: TGCGCCAGCAGCCAGACTAGCGGGGGTTACTCCTACAATGAGCAGTTCTTC.

This clonotype was detected many times. V and J are TRBV6-5 and TRBJ2-2; tentative D call: TRBD1 (6 bases). This CDR3 has 17 residues. Per germline, CDR1 MNHEY and CDR2 SVGAGI. V shed 0 bases and J shed 3 bases, with 14 bases lying between them. In DNA form, the CDR3 reads TGTGCCAGCAGTTACTCGTTACAGGGCCTAGACACCGGGGAGCTGTTTTTT. Amino acids: CASSYSLQGLDTGELFF.

This clonotype was recorded many times. V is TRBV7-2 and J is TRBJ1-1; 8 nucleotides align to TRBD1. The CDR3 sequence is 14 residues long. Trimming took 5 bases from V and 2 from J; bases not matched to a gene: 4. CDR1 and CDR2 from the germline V gene are SGHTA and FQGNSA. The CDR3 DNA is TGTGCCAGCAGCCCTACAGGGGGTAACACTGAAGCTTTCTTT. It translates to CASSPTGGNTEAFF. The variable domain in full, with the rest retrieved from reference TRBV7-2 and TRBJ1-1, is GAGVSQSPSNKVTEKGKDVELRCDPISGHTALYWYRQSLGQGLEFLIYFQGNSAPDKSGLPSDRFSAERTGGSVSTLTIQRTQQEDSAVYLCASSPTGGNTEAFFGQGTRLTVV.

This clonotype is deemed medium-sized. The chain couples TRBV6-2 or TRBV6-3 to TRBJ2-2; 13 nucleotides agree with TRBD2. V trimming: 5 bases; J trimming: 5 bases; junction bases outside the gene matches: 11. The CDR3 totals 18 residues. Germline V lookup: CDR1 MNHEY, CDR2 SVGEGT. This CDR3 is CASSMWTSGRRITGELFF. The DNA of the CDR3 is TGTGCCAGCAGTATGTGGACTAGCGGGAGAAGGATTACCGGGGAGCTGTTTTTT.

The chain employs TRBV20-1 and TRBJ2-3, with 12 bases that match TRBD2. Germline CDR1 reads DFQATT; CDR2 reads SNEGSKA (reference sequence). The CDR3 consists of 14 residues. V trimming: 2 bases; J trimming: 8 bases; junction bases outside the gene matches: 5. CDR3 in amino acids: CSARLSSGRGTQYF. For the CDR3, the DNA is TGCAGTGCTAGATTGTCTAGCGGGAGGGGTACGCAGTATTTT.

This clonotype is medium-sized. This chain connects TRBV5-1 to TRBJ2-1; weak D call: TRBD2 (7 bases). The germline V gene has CDR1 SGHRS and CDR2 YFSETQ. CDR3 size: 16 residues. The ends were cut back, 10 bases at V and 9 bases at J, with 29 bases in the middle. CDR3 bases: TGCGCCTCCACCGGAGGGGGAGGGCCCGGTCATGGTGAGCAGTTCTTC. It codes for CASTGGGGPGHGEQFF.

This clonotype occurred many times. The CDR3 spells CASSSGTRSSYEQYF. The CDR3 region has the DNA TGTGCCAGCAGCTCCGGGACACGCAGCTCCTACGAGCAGTACTTC. The gene calls are TRBV28 and TRBJ2-7; D is possibly TRBD1 (6 bases). This CDR3 comprises 15 residues. Trimming left V 6 bases short and J 0 bases short, with 15 bases between. From germline, CDR1 is MDHEN and CDR2 SYDVKM.

By frequency in the sample, this clonotype is medium-sized. This sequence joins TRBV5-1 and TRBJ2-7; D is undetermined. This CDR3 region has 12 residues. V lost 4 bases and J 2 bases, leaving 7 bases between the germline ends. Germline CDR1 reads SGHRS; CDR2 reads YFSETQ. Here the CDR3 DNA reads TGCGCCAGCAGCCCAACTACCTACGAGCAGTACTTC. Amino acids: CASSPTTYEQYF.

This clonotype was detected ten times or more. The genes are TRBV4-3 and TRBJ2-1; maybe TRBD1 (5 bases). Germline V gene data show CDR1 as LGHNA and CDR2 as YSLEER. Trimming took 2 bases from V and 7 from J, leaving 9 bases between them. This CDR3 spans 13 amino acids. CDR3 sequence: CASSQLGVNEQFF. The DNA for the CDR3 is TGCGCCAGCAGCCAACTAGGGGTTAATGAGCAGTTCTTC.

This clonotype is medium-sized by share. The V and J genes are TRBV5-1 and TRBJ2-1; 7 bases are a match to TRBD1. Germline assignment: CDR1 SGHRS and CDR2 YFSETQ. The CDR3 covers 14 residues. V shed 7 bases and J 0 bases; nucleotides not matched to a gene: 4. CDR3 in amino acids: CASADRASYNEQFF. The CDR3 DNA reads as TGCGCCAGCGCCGACAGGGCCTCCTACAATGAGCAGTTCTTC.

By share, this clonotype ranks as medium-sized. This chain links TRBV28 with TRBJ2-5; D is uncertain. Germline CDR1 is MDHEN and CDR2 is SYDVKM. The CDR3 sequence is 14 residues long. Trimming cost V 5 bases and J 1 base, with 11 bases left between them. As DNA, the CDR3 is TGTGCCAGCAGTCCACCAGTGTCCCAAGAGACCCAGTACTTC. This sequence encodes CASSPPVSQETQYF.

This clonotype counts as medium-sized. This rearrangement joins TRBV27 to TRBJ2-1; 9 nucleotides line up with TRBD2. V lost 1 base, J lost 0 bases, and 4 bases stayed unmatched. CDR3 size: 17 residues. The germline gives CDR1 MNHEY, CDR2 SMNVEV (reference sequence). The CDR3 DNA reads TGTGCCAGCAGTTTATTTTATAGCGGGAGCTCCTACAATGAGCAGTTCTTC. Its translation: CASSLFYSGSSYNEQFF.

The sample holds many counts of this clonotype. This chain links TRBV7-3 with TRBJ2-5, with TRBD2 as a possible D gene (5 bases). CDR1 SGHTA and CDR2 FQGTGA come from the germline V gene. The CDR3 loop spans 15 amino acids. V was shortened by 1 base and J by 3 bases, with 12 bases between the two germline ends. The CDR3 DNA follows: TGTGCCAGCAGCTTAATGGGCGGGCCCGAAGAGACCCAGTACTTC. Residues: CASSLMGGPEETQYF.

The J gene is TRBJ1-5, the V gene TRBV28; possible D gene TRBD1, 5 bases. The CDR3 covers 14 residues. V dropped 3 bases and J dropped 6 bases, with 12 bases sitting between them. Germline V lookup: CDR1 MDHEN, CDR2 SYDVKM. The CDR3 sequence: CASSLSGLSQPQHF. In DNA form, the CDR3 reads TGTGCCAGCAGTTTGTCAGGGTTAAGTCAGCCCCAGCATTTT. Full variable domain (rest looked up from reference TRBV28 and TRBJ1-5): DVKVTQSSRYLVKRTGEKVFLECVQDMDHENMFWYRQDPGLGLRLIYFSYDVKMKEKGDIPEGYSVSREKKERFSLILESASTNQTSMYLCASSLSGLSQPQHFGDGTRLSIL.

By sample share, this clonotype is medium-sized (0.01 to 0.1%). This chain connects TRBV7-2 to TRBJ2-2, with unresolved D. Germline V gene lookup returns CDR1 SGHTA and CDR2 FQGNSA. V was shortened by 0 bases and J by 3 bases, with 11 bases between the two germline ends. The CDR3 runs 16 residues. DNA for the CDR3: TGTGCCAGCAGCTTAGCATACTTGCCCGACACCGGGGAGCTGTTTTTT. Protein product: CASSLAYLPDTGELFF.

This clonotype was detected ten times or more. The chain recombines TRBV19 with TRBJ2-2, with 13 positions matching TRBD2. Trimming took 7 bases from V and 6 from J; bases not matched to a gene: 5. The CDR3 totals 15 residues. Germline CDR1 and CDR2: LNHDA and SQIVND (reference sequence). The CDR3 loop is CASTGTSGTPGELFF. In DNA form, the CDR3 reads TGTGCCAGTACGGGGACTAGCGGGACGCCCGGGGAGCTGTTTTTT.

This clonotype was detected ten times or more. This chain connects TRBV7-9 to TRBJ1-2, with D uncertain. Germline CDR1 is SEHNR and CDR2 is FQNEAQ (reference sequence). The CDR3 runs 15 residues. V lost 5 bases and J lost 3, with 16 bases in between. The CDR3 DNA sequence: TGTGCCAGCAGCCCCCGAGTCTTGGAGGACTATGGCTACACCTTC. Its protein is CASSPRVLEDYGYTF.

By sample share, this clonotype is medium-sized. The gene calls are TRBV28 and TRBJ1-1; unclear D gene. The CDR3 spans 13 residues. Germline CDR1 reads MDHEN; CDR2 reads SYDVKM. V was clipped by 6 bases and J by 3 bases, with 11 bases between them. The CDR3 loop is CASRSPGYTEAFF. For the CDR3, the DNA is TGTGCCAGCAGATCCCCGGGGTACACTGAAGCTTTCTTT.

This clonotype was seen repeatedly, ten times or more. The chain recombines TRBV20-1 with TRBJ2-2, with D unclear. Germline loops: CDR1 DFQATT, CDR2 SNEGSKA (reference sequence). The CDR3 sequence is 14 residues long. V dropped 3 bases and J dropped 4 bases, with 12 bases sitting between them. The CDR3: CSARLPTITGELFF. In DNA, the CDR3 is TGCAGTGCTAGGTTACCTACCATCACCGGGGAGCTGTTTTTT.

This clonotype counts as medium-sized. The chain couples TRBV5-1 to TRBJ2-1, with D perhaps TRBD2 (5 bases). The CDR3 runs to 15 residues. From germline, CDR1 is SGHRS and CDR2 YFSETQ. V was clipped by 4 bases and J by 6 bases, with 17 bases between them. The CDR3, as DNA: TGCGCCAGCAGCCTCCGTCGAGCGGAGTTCAATGAGCAGTTCTTC. Protein product: CASSLRRAEFNEQFF.

This clonotype is medium-sized. The chain links TRBV20-1 to TRBJ1-4; D perhaps matches TRBD1 (6 bases). The germline CDR1 and CDR2 sequences are DFQATT and SNEGSKA (reference sequence). The V end was cut by 4 bases, the J end by 12 bases, with 15 bases between. This CDR3 region has 12 residues. The DNA of the CDR3 is TGCAGTGCTACCCGGGACCACAGGGAACTGTTTTTT. Amino acids: CSATRDHRELFF.

This clonotype was seen ten or more times. This chain's CDR3 is CASSFGPPPYEQYF. CDR3 coding DNA: TGTGCCAGCAGCTTCGGACCACCTCCCTACGAGCAGTACTTC. J is TRBJ2-7 and V is TRBV7-6; D is uncertain. CDR1 is SGHVS and CDR2 is FNYEAQ in the germline V gene. V was cut by 3 bases and J by 2 bases, with 11 bases left in between. The CDR3 is 14 amino acids. The full variable domain, completed using reference TRBV7-6 and TRBJ2-7, is GAGVSQSPRYKVTKRGQDVALRCDPISGHVSLYWYRQALGQGPEFLTYFNYEAQQDKSGLPNDRFSAERPEGSISTLTIQRTEQRDSAMYRCASSFGPPPYEQYFGPGTRLTVT.

The rearrangement joins TRBV7-2 to TRBJ2-3; D ambiguous. This CDR3 is built from 14 residues. Germline V gene lookup returns CDR1 SGHTA and CDR2 FQGNSA. Trimming left V 1 base short and J 2 bases short, with 7 bases between. For the CDR3, the DNA is TGTGCCAGCAGCTTAGGACCAACCACAGATACGCAGTATTTT. Encoded protein: CASSLGPTTDTQYF.

The J gene is TRBJ2-2, the V gene TRBV20-1, with D tentatively TRBD1 (5 bases). Trimming pared 5 bases from V and 1 base from J, leaving 14 bases between. CDR1 is DFQATT and CDR2 is SNEGSKA in the germline V gene (reference sequence). This CDR3 comprises 15 residues. CDR3 sequence (DNA): TGCAGTGCTCCGAACGGGCAGGGGAACACCGGGGAGCTGTTTTTT. It encodes CSAPNGQGNTGELFF.

By frequency in the sample, this clonotype is medium-sized. The chain has TRBV9 and TRBJ2-2; either TRBD1 or TRBD2 may fit D (5 bases each). The CDR3 is made up of 15 amino acids. V lost 0 bases and J 5 bases, leaving 11 bases between the germline ends. Per germline, CDR1 SGDLS and CDR2 YYNGEE. CDR3 DNA: TGTGCCAGCAGCGTAGAGACTGGGGGAACCGGGGAGCTGTTTTTT. Amino acid sequence: CASSVETGGTGELFF.